This T cell receptor (beta chain) emerged from a study of blood T cell repertoires in COVID-19. Sequencing used immunoSEQ multiplex PCR; TCRdb keeps in-frame clones, though not all of them. The sample records 150,000 to 200,000 clones, more than 75% being singletons. This clone was counted a few times. The CDR3 is made up of 13 amino acids. In germline, CDR1 is MDHEN, CDR2 SYDVKM. V dropped 2 bases and J dropped 5 bases, with 9 bases sitting between them. The specimen sequenced was PBMCs or T cells enriched from blood (not recorded which). The chain combines TRBV28 with TRBJ1-2; D is perhaps TRBD1 (6 bases). The clonotype comes from a woman aged 50 to 60 with acute COVID-19. The CDR3 bases are TGTGCCAGCAGTTTACCAGGGGAATATGGCTACACCTTC. Protein sequence: CASSLPGEYGYTF.